The 5 T cell receptor beta chains in this list originate from one sample, sequenced in a study of blood T cell repertoires in COVID-19. The repertoire was sequenced with immunoSEQ multiplex PCR; TCRdb's copy has only in-frame clones and lacks some. The sample has about 250,000 clones; around 88% are singletons. The specimen was peripheral blood. The source of these receptors is an elderly man with acute or convalescent COVID-19.

The chain links TRBV5-4 to TRBJ2-5; 7 nucleotides align to TRBD2. Germline V gene data show CDR1 as SGHNT and CDR2 as YYREEE (reference sequence). The CDR3 sequence is 17 residues long. Trimming removed 3 bases from V and 7 bases from J; junction bases left unmatched: 18. The CDR3 coding sequence is TGTGCCAGCAGCTCGGGGGGAGGAGGGGCCCGTGGAGGGACCCAGTACTTC. It encodes CASSSGGGGARGGTQYF.

V is TRBV3-1 (or the pseudogene TRBV3-2) and J is TRBJ1-5; D might be TRBD1 (5 bases). Between the trimmed V and J ends, which lost 4 bases and 2 bases, there was a span of 12 bases. Germline assignment: CDR1 LGHDT and CDR2 YNNKEL (reference sequence). The length of the CDR3 is 15 residues. The CDR3 DNA reads as TGTGCCAGCAGCCCCTCCGCACAGGGCAATCAGCCCCAGCATTTT. Its translation is CASSPSAQGNQPQHF.

Remarks on this clone: Relative to the germline gene, one junction end is altered; a read error may explain this. The J gene is TRBJ2-3, the V gene TRBV7-7; no clear D gene. Germline lookup yields CDR1 SSHAT and CDR2 FNYEAQ (reference sequence). The CDR3 length is 15 residues. This chain's CDR3 is CASSPAPEETDTQYF. As DNA, the CDR3 is TGTGCTAGCAGCCCAGCCCCAGAGGAGACAGATACGCAGTATTTT.

The chain combines TRBV7-3 with TRBJ2-2; 9 bases map to TRBD2. The CDR3 contains 15 residues. Germline-derived CDR1 and CDR2 are SGHTA and FQGTGA. Germline trimming cut 2 bases from V and 5 bases from J; bases unmatched to any gene: 3. CDR3 in DNA: TGTGCCAGCAGCTTACTAGCGGGGCTAACCGGGGAGCTGTTTTTT. Translation gives CASSLLAGLTGELFF.

The rearrangement links TRBV5-1 to TRBJ1-3, with a weak D call TRBD1 (5 bases). The CDR3 extends over 15 amino acids. Germline assignment: CDR1 SGHRS and CDR2 YFSETQ. Trimming took off 3 bases at V and 0 bases at J, with 10 bases between the two ends. CDR3 loop: CASSWGRSSGNTIYF. The CDR3 nucleotides are TGCGCCAGCAGCTGGGGCCGAAGCTCTGGAAACACCATATATTTT.